This T cell receptor (beta chain) emerged from a study of beta chain features in type 1 diabetes. General study findings and limits: The study found that naive, central memory and Treg TCRB repertoires appeared more similar in patients than in healthy donors. Shorter TCRB CDR3s, moderately but significantly so, marked every one of the four CD4+ subsets in Type 1 diabetes patients.

The CDR3 is 16 residues long. Germline loops: CDR1 SGHTA, CDR2 FQGNSA. With 7 bases removed from V and 0 bases from J, the gap between germline ends came to 16 bases. Expressed TCRB transcripts were sequenced, since all the RNA that had been isolated was reverse transcribed. Using immunoSEQ multiplex PCR, the repertoire was profiled, and TCRdb retains in-frame clones only, with some absent. Of 300,000 to 350,000 clones in the sample, approximately 15% are singletons; the top ten hold roughly 0.015%. As concerns this clone: The antigen remains undetermined.

The genes are TRBV7-2 and TRBJ2-1, with D unresolved. Material: naive CD4+ T cells from blood. This TCR was sampled from a woman younger than 35 with type 1 diabetes. For the CDR3, the DNA is TGTGCCAGCAAAAGAGGCCCTATGAGCTCCTACAATGAGCAGTTCTTC. Translated: CASKRGPMSSYNEQFF.